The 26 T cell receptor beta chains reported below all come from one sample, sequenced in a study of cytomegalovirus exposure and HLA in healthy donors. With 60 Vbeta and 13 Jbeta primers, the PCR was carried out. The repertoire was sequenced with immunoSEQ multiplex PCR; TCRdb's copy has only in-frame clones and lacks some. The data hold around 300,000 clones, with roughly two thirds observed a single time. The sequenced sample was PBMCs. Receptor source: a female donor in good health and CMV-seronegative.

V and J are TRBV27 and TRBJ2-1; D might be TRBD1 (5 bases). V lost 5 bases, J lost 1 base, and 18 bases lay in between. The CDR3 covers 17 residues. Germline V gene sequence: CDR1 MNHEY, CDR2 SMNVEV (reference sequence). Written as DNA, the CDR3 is TGTGCCAGCAGTAGAAATCCTAGTGGGGCGTCCTACAATGAGCAGTTCTTC. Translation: CASSRNPSGASYNEQFF.

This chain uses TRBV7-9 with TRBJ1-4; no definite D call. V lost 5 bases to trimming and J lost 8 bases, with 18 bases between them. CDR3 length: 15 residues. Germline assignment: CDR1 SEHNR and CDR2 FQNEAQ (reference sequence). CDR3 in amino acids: CASSRPTRAGEKLFF. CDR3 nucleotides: TGTGCCAGCAGCCGCCCGACTCGGGCGGGGGAAAAACTGTTTTTT.

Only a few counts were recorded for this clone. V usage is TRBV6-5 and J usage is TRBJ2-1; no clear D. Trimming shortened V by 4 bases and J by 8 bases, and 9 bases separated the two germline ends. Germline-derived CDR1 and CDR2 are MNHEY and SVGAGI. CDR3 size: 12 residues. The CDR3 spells CASSSFGDEQFF. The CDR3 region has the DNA TGTGCCAGCAGTTCTTTTGGAGATGAGCAGTTCTTC.

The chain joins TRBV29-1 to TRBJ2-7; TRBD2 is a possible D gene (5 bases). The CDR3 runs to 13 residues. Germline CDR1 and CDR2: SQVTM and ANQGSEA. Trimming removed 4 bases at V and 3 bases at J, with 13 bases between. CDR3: CSVVFPSSYEQYF. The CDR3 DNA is TGCAGCGTTGTTTTTCCTAGCAGCTACGAGCAGTACTTC.

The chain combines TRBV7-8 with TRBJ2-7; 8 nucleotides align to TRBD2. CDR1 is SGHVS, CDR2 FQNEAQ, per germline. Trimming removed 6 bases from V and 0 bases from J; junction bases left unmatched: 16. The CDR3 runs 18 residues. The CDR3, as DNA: TGTGCCAGCAGTCCACTTTACCTGACTAGCGCTAGCTCCTACGAGCAGTACTTC. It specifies CASSPLYLTSASSYEQYF.

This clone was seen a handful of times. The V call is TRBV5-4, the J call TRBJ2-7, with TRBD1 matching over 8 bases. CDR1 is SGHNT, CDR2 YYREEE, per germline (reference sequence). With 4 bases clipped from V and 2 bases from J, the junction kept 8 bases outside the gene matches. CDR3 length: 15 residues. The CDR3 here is CASSPPWTGTYEQYF. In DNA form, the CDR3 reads TGTGCCAGCAGCCCCCCTTGGACAGGGACCTACGAGCAGTACTTC.

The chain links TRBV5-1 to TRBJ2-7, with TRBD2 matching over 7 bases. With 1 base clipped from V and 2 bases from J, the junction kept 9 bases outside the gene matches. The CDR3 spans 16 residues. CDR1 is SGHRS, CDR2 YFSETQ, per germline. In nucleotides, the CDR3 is TGCGCCAGCAGCTTGCGTGGGGGGGGATTAGCCTACGAGCAGTACTTC. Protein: CASSLRGGGLAYEQYF. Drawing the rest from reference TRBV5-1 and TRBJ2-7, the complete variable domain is KAGVTQTPRYLIKTRGQQVTLSCSPISGHRSVSWYQQTPGQGLQFLFEYFSETQRNKGNFPGRFSGRQFSNSRSEMNVSTLELGDSALYLCASSLRGGGLAYEQYFGPGTRLTVT.

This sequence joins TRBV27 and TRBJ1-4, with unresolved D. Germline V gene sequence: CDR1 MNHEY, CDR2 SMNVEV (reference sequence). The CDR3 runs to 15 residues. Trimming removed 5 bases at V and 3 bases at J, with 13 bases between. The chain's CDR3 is CASSRRARANEKLFF. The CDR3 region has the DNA TGTGCCAGCAGTCGGCGGGCGCGGGCTAATGAAAAACTGTTTTTT. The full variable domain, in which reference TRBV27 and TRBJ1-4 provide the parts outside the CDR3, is EAQVTQNPRYLITVTGKKLTVTCSQNMNHEYMSWYRQDPGLGLRQIYYSMNVEVTDKGDVPEGYKVSRKEKRNFPLILESPSPNQTSLYFCASSRRARANEKLFFGSGTQLSVL.

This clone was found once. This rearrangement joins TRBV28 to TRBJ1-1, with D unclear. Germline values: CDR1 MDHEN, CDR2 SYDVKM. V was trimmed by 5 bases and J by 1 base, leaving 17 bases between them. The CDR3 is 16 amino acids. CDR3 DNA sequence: TGTGCCAGCAGTCCGCCCCGCCCGACACAGAACACTGAAGCTTTCTTT. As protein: CASSPPRPTQNTEAFF.

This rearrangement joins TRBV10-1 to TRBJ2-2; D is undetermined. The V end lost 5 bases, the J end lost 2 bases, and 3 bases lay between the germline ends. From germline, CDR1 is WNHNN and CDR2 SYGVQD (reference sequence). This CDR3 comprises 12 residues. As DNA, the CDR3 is TGCGCCAGCAGTCATAACACCGGGGAGCTGTTTTTT. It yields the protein CASSHNTGELFF.

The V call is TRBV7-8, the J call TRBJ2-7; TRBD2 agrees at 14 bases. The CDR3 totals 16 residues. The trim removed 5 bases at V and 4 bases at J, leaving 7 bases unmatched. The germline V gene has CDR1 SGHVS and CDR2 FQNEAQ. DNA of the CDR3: TGTGCCAGCAGCACCGGGACTAGCGGGAGTTTGTACGAGCAGTACTTC. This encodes CASSTGTSGSLYEQYF. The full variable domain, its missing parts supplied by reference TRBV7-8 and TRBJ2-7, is GAGVSQSPRYKVAKRGQDVALRCDPISGHVSLFWYQQALGQGPEFLTYFQNEAQLDKSGLPSDRFFAERPEGSVSTLKIQRTQQEDSAVYLCASSTGTSGSLYEQYFGPGTRLTVT.

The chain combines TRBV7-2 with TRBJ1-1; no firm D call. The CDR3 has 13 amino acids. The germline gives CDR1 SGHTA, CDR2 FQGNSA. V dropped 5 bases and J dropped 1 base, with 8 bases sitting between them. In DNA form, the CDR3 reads TGTGCCAGCAGCCAACAGAGGAACACTGAAGCTTTCTTT. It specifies CASSQQRNTEAFF. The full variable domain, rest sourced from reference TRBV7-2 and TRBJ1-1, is GAGVSQSPSNKVTEKGKDVELRCDPISGHTALYWYRQSLGQGLEFLIYFQGNSAPDKSGLPSDRFSAERTGGSVSTLTIQRTQQEDSAVYLCASSQQRNTEAFFGQGTRLTVV.

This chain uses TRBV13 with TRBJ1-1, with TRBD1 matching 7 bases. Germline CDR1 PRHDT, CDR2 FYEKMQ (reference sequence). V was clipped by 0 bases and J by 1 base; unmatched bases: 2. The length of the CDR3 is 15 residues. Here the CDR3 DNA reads TGTGCCAGCAGCTTAGGACAGGGGAGGAACACTGAAGCTTTCTTT. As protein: CASSLGQGRNTEAFF.

CDR3 sequence: CASSEALAGYNEQFF. CDR3 nucleotide sequence: TGTGCCAGCAGTGAAGCCCTAGCGGGGTACAATGAGCAGTTCTTC. V and J are TRBV2 and TRBJ2-1; 9 bases agree with TRBD2. CDR1 is SNHLY and CDR2 is FYNNEI in the germline V gene. J gave up 4 bases and V 0 bases, and 1 base lay outside the gene matches. The CDR3 has 15 residues.

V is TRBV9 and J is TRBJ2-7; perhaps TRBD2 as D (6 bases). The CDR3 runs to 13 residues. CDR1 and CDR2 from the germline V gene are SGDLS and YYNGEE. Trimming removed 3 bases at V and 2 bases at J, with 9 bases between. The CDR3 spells CASSGDLAYEQYF. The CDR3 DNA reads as TGTGCCAGCAGCGGGGACTTGGCCTACGAGCAGTACTTC.

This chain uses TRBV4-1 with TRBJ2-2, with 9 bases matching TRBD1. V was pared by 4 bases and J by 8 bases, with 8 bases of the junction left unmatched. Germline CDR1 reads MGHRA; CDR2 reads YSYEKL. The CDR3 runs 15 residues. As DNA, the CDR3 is TGCGCCAGCAGCCCCACAGGGGGCGATCCTGGGGAGCTGTTTTTT. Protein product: CASSPTGGDPGELFF.

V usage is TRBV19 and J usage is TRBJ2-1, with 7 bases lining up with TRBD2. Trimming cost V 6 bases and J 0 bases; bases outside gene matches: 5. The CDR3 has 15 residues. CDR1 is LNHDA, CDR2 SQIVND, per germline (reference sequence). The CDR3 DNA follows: TGTGCCAGTAGCATTAGCGGGCTCTCCTACAATGAGCAGTTCTTC. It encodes CASSISGLSYNEQFF.

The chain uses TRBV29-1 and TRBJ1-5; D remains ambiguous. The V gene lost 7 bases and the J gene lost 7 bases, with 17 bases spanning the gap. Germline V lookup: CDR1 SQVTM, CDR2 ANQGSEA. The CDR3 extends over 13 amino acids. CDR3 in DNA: TGCAGCGCCTCAACCGACCCGGGACAGCCCCAGCATTTT. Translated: CSASTDPGQPQHF.

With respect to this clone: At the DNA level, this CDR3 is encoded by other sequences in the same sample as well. The CDR3 DNA follows: TGCGCCAGCAGCTTGGCGGGGACTACTAATGAAAAACTGTTTTTT. This gives the protein CASSLAGTTNEKLFF. V gene TRBV5-1 combines with J gene TRBJ1-4; a weak D match, TRBD1 (5 bases). CDR3 length: 15 residues. Germline CDR1 reads SGHRS; CDR2 reads YFSETQ. Trimming cost V 0 bases and J 2 bases, with 8 bases left between them. Looking up the rest from reference TRBV5-1 and TRBJ1-4 gives the full variable domain: KAGVTQTPRYLIKTRGQQVTLSCSPISGHRSVSWYQQTPGQGLQFLFEYFSETQRNKGNFPGRFSGRQFSNSRSEMNVSTLELGDSALYLCASSLAGTTNEKLFFGSGTQLSVL.

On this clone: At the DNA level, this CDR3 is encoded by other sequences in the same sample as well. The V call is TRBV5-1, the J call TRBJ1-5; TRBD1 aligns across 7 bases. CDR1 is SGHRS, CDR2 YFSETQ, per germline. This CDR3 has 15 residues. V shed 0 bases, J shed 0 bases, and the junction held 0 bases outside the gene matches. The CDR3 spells CASSLAGGSNQPQHF. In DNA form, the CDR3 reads TGCGCCAGCAGCTTGGCAGGGGGTAGCAATCAGCCCCAGCATTTT.

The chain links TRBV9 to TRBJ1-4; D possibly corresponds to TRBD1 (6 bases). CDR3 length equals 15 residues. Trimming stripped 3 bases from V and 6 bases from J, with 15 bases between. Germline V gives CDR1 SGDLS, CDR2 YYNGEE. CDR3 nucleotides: TGTGCCAGCAGCGCCGCAGGGGTTCCGTATGAAAAACTGTTTTTT. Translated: CASSAAGVPYEKLFF.

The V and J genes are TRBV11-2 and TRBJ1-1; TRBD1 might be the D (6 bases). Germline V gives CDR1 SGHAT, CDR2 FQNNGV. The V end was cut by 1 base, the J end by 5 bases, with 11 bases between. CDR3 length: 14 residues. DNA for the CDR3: TGTGCCAGCAGCTTAGTAGGGGGTGGGACTGAAGCTTTCTTT. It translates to CASSLVGGGTEAFF.

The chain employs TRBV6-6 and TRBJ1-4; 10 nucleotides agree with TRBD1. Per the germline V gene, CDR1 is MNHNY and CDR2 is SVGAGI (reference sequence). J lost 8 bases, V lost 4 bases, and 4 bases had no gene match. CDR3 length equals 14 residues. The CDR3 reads CASSLGQGLEKLFF. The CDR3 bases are TGTGCCAGCAGTTTGGGACAGGGGTTAGAAAAACTGTTTTTT.

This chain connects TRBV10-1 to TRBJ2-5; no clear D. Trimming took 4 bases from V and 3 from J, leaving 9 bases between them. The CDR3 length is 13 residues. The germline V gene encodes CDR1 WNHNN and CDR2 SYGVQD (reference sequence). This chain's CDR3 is CASSGRREETQYF. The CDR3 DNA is TGCGCCAGCAGTGGTAGGAGAGAAGAGACCCAGTACTTC.

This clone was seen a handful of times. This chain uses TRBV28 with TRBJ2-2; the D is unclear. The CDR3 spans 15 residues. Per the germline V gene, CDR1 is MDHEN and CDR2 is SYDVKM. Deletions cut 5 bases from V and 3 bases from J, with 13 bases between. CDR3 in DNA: TGTGCCAGCAGTGGGCGACGGATGCACACCGGGGAGCTGTTTTTT. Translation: CASSGRRMHTGELFF.

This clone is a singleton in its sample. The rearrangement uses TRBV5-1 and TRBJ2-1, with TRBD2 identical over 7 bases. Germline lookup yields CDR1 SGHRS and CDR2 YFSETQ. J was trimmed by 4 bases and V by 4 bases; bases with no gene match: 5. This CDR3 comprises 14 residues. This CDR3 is CASSGGRAYNEQFF. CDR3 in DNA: TGCGCCAGCAGCGGCGGGAGAGCATACAATGAGCAGTTCTTC.